This T cell receptor beta chain was identified in a study of cytomegalovirus exposure and HLA in healthy donors. Study overall: In terms of ancestry, the Caucasian-associated cluster contained 75% to 85% of the approximately 380 genotyped donors. General study points: Accurate prediction of most subjects' HLA-A and HLA-B alleles from TCR beta sequences was reported. Cytomegalovirus-associated TCR beta chains were listed, numbering approximately 150.

Details on this clone: Its antigen is undetermined.

Donors counted as nominally healthy when sampled, yet unrecorded immune exposures were likely. Primers for the PCR totalled 60 Vbeta and 13 Jbeta. Profiling relied on immunoSEQ multiplex PCR, and the TCRdb table lists in-frame clones only, not all of them. The specimen's table records approximately 92,000 clones. V lost 4 bases and J lost 4, with 12 bases in between. Germline CDR1 reads SGHTA; CDR2 reads FQGTGA. The CDR3 is made up of 14 amino acids. The receptor comes from a woman aged 25 to 39 in good health and CMV-seronegative. The sequenced sample was PBMCs. The chain is built from TRBV7-3 and TRBJ2-3; a possible D gene is TRBD2 (5 bases). The CDR3 region has the DNA TGTGCCAGCAGCTCGTCCGAGCGGTCAGATACGCAGTATTTT. It translates to CASSSSERSDTQYF.